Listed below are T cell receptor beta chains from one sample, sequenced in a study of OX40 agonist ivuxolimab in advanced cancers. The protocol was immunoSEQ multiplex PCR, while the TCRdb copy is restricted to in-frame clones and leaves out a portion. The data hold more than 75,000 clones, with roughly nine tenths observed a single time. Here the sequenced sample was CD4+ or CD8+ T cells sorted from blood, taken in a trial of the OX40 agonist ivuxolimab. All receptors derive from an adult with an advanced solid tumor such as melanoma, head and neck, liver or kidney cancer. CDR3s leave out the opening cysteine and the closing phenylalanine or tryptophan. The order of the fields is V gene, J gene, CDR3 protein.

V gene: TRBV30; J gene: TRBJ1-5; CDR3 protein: AWPRRHQPQH
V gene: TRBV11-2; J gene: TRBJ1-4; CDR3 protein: ASSGVQKLF
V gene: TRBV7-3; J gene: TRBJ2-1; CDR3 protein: ASSLASGSTLYNEQF
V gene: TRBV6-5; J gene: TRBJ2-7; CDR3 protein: ASSYSTRGVYEQY
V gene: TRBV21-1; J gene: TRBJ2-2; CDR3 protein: ASSNRGTGELF
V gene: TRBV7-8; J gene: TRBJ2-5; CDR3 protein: ASSGTLLAGVGETQY
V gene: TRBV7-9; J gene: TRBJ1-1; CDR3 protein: ASSLATGGTEAF
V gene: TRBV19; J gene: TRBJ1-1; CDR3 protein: ASSIGENTEAF
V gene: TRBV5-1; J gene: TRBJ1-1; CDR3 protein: ASSYGQGNTEAF
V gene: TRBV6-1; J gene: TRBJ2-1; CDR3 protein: ASSEYLAGVGEQF
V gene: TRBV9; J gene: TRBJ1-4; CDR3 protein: ASSATRTNEKLF
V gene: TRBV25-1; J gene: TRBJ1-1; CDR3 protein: ASSDRAYNTEAF
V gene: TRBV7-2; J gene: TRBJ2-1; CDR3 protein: ASSYNRYGQF
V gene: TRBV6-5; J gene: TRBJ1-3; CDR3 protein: ASTRGGSGNTIY
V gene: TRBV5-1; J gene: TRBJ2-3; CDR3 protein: ASSDGTSGRDTQY
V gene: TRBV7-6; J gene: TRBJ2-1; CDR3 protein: ASSRSSGSHNEQF
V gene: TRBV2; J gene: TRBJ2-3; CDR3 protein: ASSGTSGRWDTQY
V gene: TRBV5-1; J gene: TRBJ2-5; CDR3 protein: ASSWNKRETQY
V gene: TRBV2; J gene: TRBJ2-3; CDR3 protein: ASSVKRTTSDTQY
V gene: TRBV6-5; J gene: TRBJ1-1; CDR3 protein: ASTSVQRNTEAF
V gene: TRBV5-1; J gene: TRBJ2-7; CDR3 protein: ASSGSDDTYEQY
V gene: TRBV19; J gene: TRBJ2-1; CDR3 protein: ASSPPTSGSRNEQF